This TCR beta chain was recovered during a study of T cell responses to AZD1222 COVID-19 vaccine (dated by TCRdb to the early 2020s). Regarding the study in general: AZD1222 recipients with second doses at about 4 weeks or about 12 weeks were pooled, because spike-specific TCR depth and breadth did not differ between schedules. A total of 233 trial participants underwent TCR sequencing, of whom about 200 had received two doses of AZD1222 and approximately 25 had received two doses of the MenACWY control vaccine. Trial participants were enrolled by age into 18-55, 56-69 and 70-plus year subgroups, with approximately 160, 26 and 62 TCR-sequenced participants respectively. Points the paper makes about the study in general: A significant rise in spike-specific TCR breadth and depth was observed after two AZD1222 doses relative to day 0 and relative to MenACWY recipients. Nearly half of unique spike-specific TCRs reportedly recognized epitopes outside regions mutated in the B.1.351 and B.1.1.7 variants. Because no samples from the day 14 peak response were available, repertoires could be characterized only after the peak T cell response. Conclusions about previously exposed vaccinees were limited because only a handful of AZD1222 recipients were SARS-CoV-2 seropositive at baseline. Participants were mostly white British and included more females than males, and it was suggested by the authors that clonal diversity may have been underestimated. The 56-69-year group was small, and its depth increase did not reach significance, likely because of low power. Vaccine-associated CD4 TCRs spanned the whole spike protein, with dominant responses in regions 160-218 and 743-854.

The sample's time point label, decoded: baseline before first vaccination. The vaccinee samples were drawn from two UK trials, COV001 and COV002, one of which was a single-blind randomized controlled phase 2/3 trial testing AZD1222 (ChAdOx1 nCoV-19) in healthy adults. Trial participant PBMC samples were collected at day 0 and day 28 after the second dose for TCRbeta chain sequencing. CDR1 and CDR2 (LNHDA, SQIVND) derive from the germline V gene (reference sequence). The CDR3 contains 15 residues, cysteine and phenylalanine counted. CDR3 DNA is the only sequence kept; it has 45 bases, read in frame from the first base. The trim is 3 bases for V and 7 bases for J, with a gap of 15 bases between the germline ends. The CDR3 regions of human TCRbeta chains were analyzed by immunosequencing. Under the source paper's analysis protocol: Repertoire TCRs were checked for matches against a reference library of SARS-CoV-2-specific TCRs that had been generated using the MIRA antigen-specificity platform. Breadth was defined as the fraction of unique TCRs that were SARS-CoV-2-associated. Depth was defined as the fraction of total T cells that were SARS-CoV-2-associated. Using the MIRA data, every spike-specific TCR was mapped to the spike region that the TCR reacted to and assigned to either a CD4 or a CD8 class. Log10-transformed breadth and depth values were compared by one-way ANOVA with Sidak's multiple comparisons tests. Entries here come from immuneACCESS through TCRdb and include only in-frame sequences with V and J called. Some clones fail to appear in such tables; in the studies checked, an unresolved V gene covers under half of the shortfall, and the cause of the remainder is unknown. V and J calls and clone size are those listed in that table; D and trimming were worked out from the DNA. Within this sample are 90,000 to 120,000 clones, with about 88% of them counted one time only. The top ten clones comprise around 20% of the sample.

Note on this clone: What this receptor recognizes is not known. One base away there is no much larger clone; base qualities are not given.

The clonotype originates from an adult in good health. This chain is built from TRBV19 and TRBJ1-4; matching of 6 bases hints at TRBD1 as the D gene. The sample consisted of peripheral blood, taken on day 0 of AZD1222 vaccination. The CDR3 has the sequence CASSMLQGGSEKLFF. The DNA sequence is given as TGTGCCAGTAGTATGTTACAGGGAGGAAGTGAAAAACTGTTTTTT.